These 5 T cell receptor beta chains were sequenced from one sample in a study of blood T cell repertoires in COVID-19. The repertoire was sequenced with immunoSEQ multiplex PCR; TCRdb's copy has only in-frame clones and lacks some. The sample holds around 250,000 clones; about 85% are singletons and the top ten take around 6.3%. The sample consisted of PBMCs or T cells enriched from blood (not recorded which). Source of these receptors: a woman aged 45-60 years who had been exposed to COVID-19.

V is TRBV9 and J is TRBJ2-5; D call uncertain. The V and J ends lost 5 bases and 2 bases respectively, with 10 bases between them. The CDR3 spans 13 residues. Looked up from germline, CDR1 is SGDLS and CDR2 is YYNGEE. The CDR3 sequence is CASSVRYQETQYF. The CDR3 bases are TGTGCCAGCAGTGTACGGTATCAAGAGACCCAGTACTTC.

This sequence joins TRBV4-1 and TRBJ1-2, with D hard to call. The CDR3 covers 15 residues. Deletions cut 0 bases from V and 0 bases from J, with 8 bases between. The germline V gene has CDR1 MGHRA and CDR2 YSYEKL. The CDR3 spells CASSQESAANYGYTF. CDR3 in DNA: TGCGCCAGCAGCCAAGAGAGTGCGGCTAACTATGGCTACACCTTC.

The chain joins TRBV11-2 to TRBJ2-1; 14 nucleotides align to TRBD2. V shed 3 bases and J 6 bases; nucleotides not matched to a gene: 10. The CDR3 runs 18 residues. The germline V gene has CDR1 SGHAT and CDR2 FQNNGV. CDR3 sequence: CASSFPGLAGGGGNEQFF. CDR3 coding DNA: TGTGCCAGCAGCTTCCCAGGACTAGCGGGGGGAGGGGGCAATGAGCAGTTCTTC.

The J gene is TRBJ1-2, the V gene TRBV2; D is unresolved. The CDR3 is 14 amino acids. V was pared by 4 bases and J by 2 bases, with 11 bases between. CDR1 SNHLY and CDR2 FYNNEI come from the germline V gene. CDR3 nucleotide sequence: TGTGCCAGCAGTGCTACGGGTTCCAACTATGGCTACACCTTC. Amino acid sequence: CASSATGSNYGYTF.

The V call is TRBV6-5, the J call TRBJ2-5; D is undetermined. CDR1 is MNHEY, CDR2 SVGAGI, per germline. The CDR3 runs to 12 residues. V lost 5 bases to trimming and J lost 5 bases, with 9 bases between them. The CDR3 protein is CASSLLEETQYF. In DNA, the CDR3 is TGTGCCAGCAGTCTTCTCGAGGAGACCCAGTACTTC.